A selection of T cell receptor beta chains follows, all from one sample in a study of cytotoxic CD8 clonotypes in ibrutinib-treated CLL. Data came from immunoSEQ multiplex PCR; TCRdb stores just in-frame clones and leaves some out. The table records approximately 340,000 clones, over 60% of them present only once. This material consisted of PBMCs, taken after 36 months of ibrutinib treatment. The origin of the receptors is a human donor with chronic lymphocytic leukemia. CDR3s include the opening cysteine and the closing phenylalanine or tryptophan. Fields, in order: D gene, V gene, J gene, clone size, CDR3 DNA, CDR3 protein. A D gene is named only where the DNA matches it firmly. Clone sizes are given selectively: once, few, many, or a class where the clone is expanded.

NA,TRBV4-1,TRBJ2-3,NA,TGCGCCAGCAGCCCCTTTACCAGCGGAGATACGCAGTATTTT,CASSPFTSGDTQYF
NA,TRBV18,TRBJ2-3,few,TGTGCCAGCTCACCAACGGCCAGGAGTGGCACAGATACGCAGTATTTT,CASSPTARSGTDTQYF
TRBD2,TRBV5-6,TRBJ2-5,NA,TGTGCCAGCAGCGCACTACGCGGGGGGGTTGAGACCCAGTACTTC,CASSALRGGVETQYF
NA,TRBV4-1,TRBJ2-5,few,TGCGCCAGCTCGAAGGTAGCGGTTCAAGAGACCCAGTACTTC,CASSKVAVQETQYF
NA,TRBV9,TRBJ2-2,few,TGTGCCAGCAGCCCTCACACCGGGGAGCTGTTTTTT,CASSPHTGELFF
TRBD2,TRBV13,TRBJ2-3,NA,TGTGCCAGCAGCTCTCGGACTAGCGGGAGGCCGAGCACAGATACGCAGTATTTT,CASSSRTSGRPSTDTQYF
NA,TRBV5-1,TRBJ2-2,NA,TGCGCCAGCAGGAGCGCTCCCGGGGAGCTGTTTTTT,CASRSAPGELFF
TRBD1,TRBV27,TRBJ2-7,NA,TGTGCCAGCAGTTTGGTTGGACAGGGAATCCACGAGCAGTACTTC,CASSLVGQGIHEQYF
NA,TRBV10-3,TRBJ2-1,once,TGTGCCATCAGTGATGCTCTAACTGAGCAGTTCTTC,CAISDALTEQFF
NA,TRBV7-6,TRBJ2-3,few,TGTGCCAGCAGCTTATGGGCCGGGAGCTTAAGCACAGATACGCAGTATTTT,CASSLWAGSLSTDTQYF
NA,TRBV19,TRBJ1-1,NA,TGTGCCAGTAGTATTGGAGCAGGGTTGAACACTGAAGCTTTCTTT,CASSIGAGLNTEAFF
NA,TRBV15,TRBJ2-6,NA,TGTGCCACCAGTCTAGGTCGAAAGGTGACCAACGTCCTGACTTTC,CATSLGRKVTNVLTF
TRBD1,TRBV19,TRBJ1-5,NA,TGTGCCAGTAGCTGGTCACAGGGGGCGGATCAGCCCCAGCATTTT,CASSWSQGADQPQHF
TRBD1,TRBV6-5,TRBJ2-1,NA,TGTGCCAGCAGCCCGGGACAGGGATACAATGAGCAGTTCTTC,CASSPGQGYNEQFF
TRBD2,TRBV9,TRBJ2-1,NA,TGTGCCAGCAGCGTAGCCCTAGCGGGAGGGAGCTCCTACAATGAGCAGTTCTTC,CASSVALAGGSSYNEQFF
TRBD1,TRBV29-1,TRBJ2-7,NA,TGCAGCGTTGAATTCCAGGACAGGGGCTACGAGCAGTACTTC,CSVEFQDRGYEQYF
NA,TRBV29-1,TRBJ1-4,NA,TGCAGCGTTGAAGATCTGAGGGACGCCCGAAAACTGTTTTTT,CSVEDLRDARKLFF
NA,TRBV27,TRBJ2-7,NA,TGTGCCAGCAGTCCGACAGCCATGATATCCTACGAGCAGTACTTC,CASSPTAMISYEQYF
NA,TRBV7-2,TRBJ1-1,NA,TGTGCCAGCAGCCCAACCGGGACCAATGAAGCTTTCTTT,CASSPTGTNEAFF
TRBD1,TRBV29-1,TRBJ1-1,NA,TGCAGCGTTACACAGGGGTCGGGGGCTTTCTTT,CSVTQGSGAFF
TRBD1,TRBV7-2,TRBJ2-5,NA,TGTGCCAGCAGCTACAGGGGGTTCCAAGAGACCCAGTACTTC,CASSYRGFQETQYF
NA,TRBV6-5,TRBJ2-7,NA,TGTGCCAGCAGTTACTCGAAGTACTCTGGGGAGCAGTACTTC,CASSYSKYSGEQYF
TRBD1,TRBV19,TRBJ1-5,NA,TGTGCCAGTACCCCGACAGGGGCTTACAATCAGCCCCAGCATTTT,CASTPTGAYNQPQHF
TRBD1,TRBV29-1,TRBJ2-7,NA,TGCAGCGTTGCTCTAGACAGGGGAAACTCCTACGAGCAGTACTTC,CSVALDRGNSYEQYF
NA,TRBV19,TRBJ2-1,NA,TGTGCCAGTAGTATTAGGCCTAGCACCTACAATGAGCAGTTCTTC,CASSIRPSTYNEQFF
NA,TRBV6-5,TRBJ1-1,NA,TGTGCCAGTCACCCGGGGGGACACACTGAAGCTTTCTTT,CASHPGGHTEAFF
NA,TRBV4-3,TRBJ1-1,few,TGCGCCAGCAGCCAAGATGCAGGAATGAACACTGAAGCTTTCTTT,CASSQDAGMNTEAFF
NA,TRBV9,TRBJ2-3,few,TGTGCCAGCAGCGTAGCTACGGGGGTCGGCACAGATACGCAGTATTTT,CASSVATGVGTDTQYF
TRBD1,TRBV7-9,TRBJ1-2,NA,TGTGCCAGCAGCCCCCACCGGGACAGGGCTTATGGCTACACCTTC,CASSPHRDRAYGYTF
NA,TRBV4-3,TRBJ1-1,few,TGCGCCAGCAGCCAAGGACTCCTCAGCCGGTCTGAAGCTTTCTTT,CASSQGLLSRSEAFF
NA,TRBV6-1,TRBJ2-5,NA,TGTGCCAGCAGTGAAGGACAGTGGGAAGAGACCCAGTACTTC,CASSEGQWEETQYF
TRBD2,TRBV4-1,TRBJ2-2,once,TGCGCCAGCAGCCAAGTTCGGGGGGCGAACACCGGGGAGCTGTTTTTT,CASSQVRGANTGELFF
TRBD2,TRBV7-9,TRBJ2-1,NA,TGTGCCAGCAGCTATAGCGGGAGTACTGACTACAATGAGCAGTTCTTC,CASSYSGSTDYNEQFF
NA,TRBV28,TRBJ1-2,NA,TGTGCCAGCAGACCACATAACTATGGCTACACCTTC,CASRPHNYGYTF
TRBD1,TRBV7-9,TRBJ1-1,NA,TGTGCCAGCAGCTTCACAGGGGTGAACACTGAAGCTTTCTTT,CASSFTGVNTEAFF
NA,TRBV9,TRBJ2-3,NA,TGTGCCAGCAGCGTCTCCACAGACACGCCGGGGGATACGCAGTATTTT,CASSVSTDTPGDTQYF
NA,TRBV5-4,TRBJ2-3,NA,TGTGCCAGCACCCAGGATGGGGGAGTATGGACAGATACGCAGTATTTT,CASTQDGGVWTDTQYF
NA,TRBV2,TRBJ1-4,NA,TGTGCCAGCAGACCCAGAAGGAGTGAAAAACTGTTTTTT,CASRPRRSEKLFF
NA,TRBV9,TRBJ1-4,NA,TGTGCCAGCAGCGCCGGGGGGGCAGCAACTAATGAAAAACTGTTTTTT,CASSAGGAATNEKLFF
NA,TRBV5-6,TRBJ1-1,NA,TGTGCCAGCAGAGTAGCAGGGATCACTGAAGCTTTCTTT,CASRVAGITEAFF
NA,TRBV5-1,TRBJ2-5,few,TGCGCCAGCAGCTCAAAGGGGGAGACCCAGTACTTC,CASSSKGETQYF
NA,TRBV6-6,TRBJ2-6,NA,TGTGCCAGCAGTTACTGGGAGTCCGGGGCCAACGTCCTGACTTTC,CASSYWESGANVLTF
TRBD2,TRBV10-2,TRBJ2-3,once,TGCGCCAGCAGTACCGGGACTAGCGGGACAGATACGCAGTATTTT,CASSTGTSGTDTQYF
NA,TRBV4-1,TRBJ2-7,NA,TGCGCCAGCAGCCAAGTTCGCTATCGGGAGCCCTACGAGCAGTACTTC,CASSQVRYREPYEQYF
NA,TRBV6-5,TRBJ1-2,NA,TGTGCCAGCAGTTACTCAGGGACCTATGGCTACACCTTC,CASSYSGTYGYTF
TRBD1,TRBV9,TRBJ2-7,NA,TGTGCCAGCAGCCCTAGGACAGGGAACTACGAGCAGTACTTC,CASSPRTGNYEQYF
NA,TRBV4-2,TRBJ2-1,NA,TGTGCCAGCAGCCAAGATGTGGGTTACAATGAGCAGTTCTTC,CASSQDVGYNEQFF
NA,TRBV6-5,TRBJ1-2,NA,TGTGCCAGCAGTTATTTGATCTATGGCTACACCTTC,CASSYLIYGYTF
NA,TRBV6-1,TRBJ1-6,few,TGTGCCAGCAGTGAAGAGGAGAAGAGGTCACCCCTCCACTTT,CASSEEEKRSPLHF
TRBD1,TRBV5-1,TRBJ2-7,NA,TGCGCCAGCAGCTGGGACAGGGGAACCTCCGAGCAGTACTTC,CASSWDRGTSEQYF